A single sample gave rise to the 21 T cell receptor beta chains below, sequenced in a study of blood T cell repertoires in COVID-19. The method was immunoSEQ multiplex PCR; TCRdb's version includes in-frame clones alone and lacks a portion of them. This sample has 200,000 or so clones; about 85% occur once, and the top ten carry 2.9%. The sequencing sample was made of peripheral blood. Every receptor here comes from a man between 45 and 60 years old who had recovered from COVID-19.

This clone has more than one count but fewer than ten. The chain employs TRBV15 and TRBJ2-1; TRBD2 matches 8 bases. The V segment lost 4 bases and the J segment 5 bases; nucleotides outside the gene matches: 7. This CDR3 region has 15 residues. Per germline, CDR1 LNHNV and CDR2 YYDKDF (reference sequence). The chain's CDR3 is CATSTGRGFDNEQFF. The CDR3 DNA is TGTGCCACCAGCACCGGGAGGGGCTTCGACAATGAGCAGTTCTTC.

This clone appeared a few times. The chain combines TRBV18 with TRBJ1-5, with 9 bases that match TRBD1. This CDR3 has 14 amino acids. The V gene's germline CDR1 is KGHSH and CDR2 LQKENI. Trimming took 4 bases from V and 7 from J; bases not matched to a gene: 5. This chain's CDR3 is CASSHADRGQPQHF. The CDR3, as DNA: TGTGCCAGCTCACACGCGGACAGGGGACAGCCCCAGCATTTT.

Many counts were recorded for this clone. The chain links TRBV6-4 to TRBJ1-4; 7 positions agree with TRBD1. There are 18 residues in the CDR3. V was clipped by 6 bases and J by 0 bases; unmatched bases: 13. Looked up from germline, CDR1 is MRHNA and CDR2 is SNTAGT. The CDR3 spells CASRTRDRQPPTNEKLFF. Here the CDR3 DNA reads TGTGCCAGCAGAACCCGGGACAGACAACCTCCAACTAATGAAAAACTGTTTTTT.

This chain connects TRBV11-2 to TRBJ2-5, with 8 bases fitting TRBD1. Germline loops: CDR1 SGHAT, CDR2 FQNNGV. This CDR3 has 16 amino acids. V shed 7 bases and J 4 bases; nucleotides not matched to a gene: 14. The CDR3 here is CASTRQDRVVGETQYF. CDR3 sequence (DNA): TGTGCCAGCACGCGACAGGACAGGGTAGTAGGAGAGACCCAGTACTTC.

The chain carries TRBV12-3 or TRBV12-4 and TRBJ2-1; D is unresolved. The CDR3 contains 13 residues. V was clipped by 2 bases and J by 9 bases, with 11 bases between them. CDR3 protein: CASSLWSPGEQFF. The DNA of the CDR3 is TGTGCCAGCAGTTTATGGTCTCCGGGTGAGCAGTTCTTC.

This chain uses TRBV28 with TRBJ2-5; TRBD1 might be the D (5 bases). Trimming took off 4 bases at V and 5 bases at J, with 5 bases between the two ends. Germline assignment: CDR1 MDHEN and CDR2 SYDVKM. The length of the CDR3 is 11 residues. The CDR3 DNA is TGTGCCAGCAGTTCAGGGGAGACCCAGTACTTC. Its translation: CASSSGETQYF.

The rearrangement uses TRBV18 and TRBJ1-5, with 9 bases fitting TRBD1. V shed 10 bases, J shed 6 bases, and the junction held 13 bases outside the gene matches. The CDR3 sequence is 15 residues long. Germline CDR1 reads KGHSH; CDR2 reads LQKENI. CDR3 nucleotide sequence: TGTGCCATGTCTCTTACCGGGACAGGGAGTCAGCCCCAGCATTTT. It specifies CAMSLTGTGSQPQHF.

The chain employs TRBV3-1 (or the pseudogene TRBV3-2) and TRBJ1-3, with no clear D. Germline V gene lookup returns CDR1 LGHDT and CDR2 YNNKEL (reference sequence). This CDR3 is built from 14 residues. V was pared by 5 bases and J by 0 bases, with 8 bases between. The CDR3 nucleotides are TGTGCCAGCAGCGCGTTGAGCTCTGGAAACACCATATATTTT. Protein product: CASSALSSGNTIYF.

This clone was observed once. V and J are TRBV19 and TRBJ2-1; D may be TRBD1 (6 bases). Germline assignment: CDR1 LNHDA and CDR2 SQIVND (reference sequence). The germline V and J ends were trimmed by 4 bases and 2 bases, with 12 bases remaining between them. CDR3 length equals 15 residues. CDR3 sequence reads: CASSTNRAPYNEQFF. The CDR3, as DNA: TGTGCCAGTAGTACCAACAGGGCCCCCTACAATGAGCAGTTCTTC.

The chain uses TRBV18 and TRBJ2-2, with D possibly matching TRBD1 (5 bases). The germline gives CDR1 KGHSH, CDR2 LQKENI. Between the trimmed V and J ends, which lost 4 bases and 1 base, there was a span of 10 bases. The CDR3 consists of 15 residues. The CDR3 loop reads CASSQGQGNTGELFF. The CDR3 DNA reads as TGTGCCAGCTCACAAGGGCAGGGGAACACCGGGGAGCTGTTTTTT. Based on the CDR3 plus reference TRBV18 and TRBJ2-2, the full variable domain is NAGVMQNPRHLVRRRGQEARLRCSPMKGHSHVYWYRQLPEEGLKFMVYLQKENIIDESGMPKERFSAEFPKEGPSILRIQQVVRGDSAAYFCASSQGQGNTGELFFGEGSRLTVL.

The chain employs TRBV7-2 and TRBJ2-6; D gene unclear. Trimming stripped 5 bases from V and 0 bases from J, with 11 bases between. This CDR3 has 16 residues. Germline V gene lookup returns CDR1 SGHTA and CDR2 FQGNSA. The CDR3 region has the DNA TGTGCCAGCAGCCTTAGCCCGGGCTCTGGGGCCAACGTCCTGACTTTC. Translation: CASSLSPGSGANVLTF. Complete variable domain (other parts from reference TRBV7-2 and TRBJ2-6): GAGVSQSPSNKVTEKGKDVELRCDPISGHTALYWYRQSLGQGLEFLIYFQGNSAPDKSGLPSDRFSAERTGGSVSTLTIQRTQQEDSAVYLCASSLSPGSGANVLTFGAGSRLTVL.

The gene calls are TRBV15 and TRBJ2-6; D is uncertain. Trimming pared 1 base from V and 0 bases from J, leaving 7 bases between. Germline CDR1 and CDR2: LNHNV and YYDKDF (reference sequence). The CDR3 has 16 residues. The CDR3 loop is CATSRVASSGANVLTF. As DNA, the CDR3 is TGTGCCACCAGCAGAGTGGCCTCCTCTGGGGCCAACGTCCTGACTTTC.

The J gene is TRBJ2-2, the V gene TRBV2, with D perhaps TRBD1 (5 bases). Deletions cut 1 base from V and 6 bases from J, with 9 bases between. CDR1 and CDR2 from the germline V gene are SNHLY and FYNNEI. This CDR3 has 14 amino acids. CDR3 sequence: CASSEEQVSGELFF. The CDR3 DNA sequence: TGTGCCAGCAGTGAAGAACAGGTATCCGGGGAGCTGTTTTTT.

A single count supports this clone. The rearrangement joins TRBV29-1 to TRBJ1-1, with D possibly being TRBD1 (6 bases). Trimming removed 6 bases at V and 0 bases at J, with 17 bases between. Germline CDR1 SQVTM, CDR2 ANQGSEA. The CDR3 extends over 15 amino acids. CDR3 DNA sequence: TGCAGCGTGGAAAGGGGGGGCCGCATGAACACTGAAGCTTTCTTT. Its translation: CSVERGGRMNTEAFF.

The chain couples TRBV30 to TRBJ2-1, with 7 bases aligning to TRBD1. The CDR3 is 17 amino acids. Per the germline V gene, CDR1 is GTSNPN and CDR2 is SVGIG (reference sequence). V lost 2 bases and J lost 4; bases outside the gene matches: 14. The CDR3 bases are TGTGCCTGGAGTCCCATTTCCTTTGACAGGGATTACAATGAGCAGTTCTTC. As protein: CAWSPISFDRDYNEQFF.

The chain employs TRBV6-5 and TRBJ1-2; D is ambiguous. The CDR3 covers 13 residues. Germline V gene sequence: CDR1 MNHEY, CDR2 SVGAGI. V was trimmed by 5 bases and J by 0 bases, leaving 7 bases between them. CDR3 region: CASSTDPNYGYTF. The CDR3 DNA sequence: TGTGCCAGCAGTACAGATCCTAACTATGGCTACACCTTC.

The CDR3 nucleotides are TGTGCTAGTGGTTTGTACGGGTCGGACTATGGCTACACCTTC. Amino acid sequence: CASGLYGSDYGYTF. V usage is TRBV12-5 and J usage is TRBJ1-2; D remains unclear. This CDR3 spans 14 amino acids. V gave up 2 bases and J gave up 3 bases, with 10 bases separating them. Germline-derived CDR1 and CDR2 are LGHNT and FRNRAP.

The chain uses TRBV3-1 (or the pseudogene TRBV3-2) and TRBJ2-2, with TRBD2 matching 11 bases. The V gene's germline CDR1 is LGHDT and CDR2 YNNKEL (reference sequence). This CDR3 comprises 18 residues. J gave up 6 bases and V 2 bases, and 11 bases lay outside the gene matches. The CDR3 nucleotides read TGTGCCAGCAGCCAACGGGGACTAGCGGTACGGGGGGCCGGGGAGCTGTTTTTT. Its protein is CASSQRGLAVRGAGELFF.

J is TRBJ1-1 and V is TRBV2; possibly TRBD1 for D (5 bases). The V gene's germline CDR1 is SNHLY and CDR2 FYNNEI. The CDR3 has 14 amino acids. The ends were cut back, 5 bases at V and 0 bases at J, with 10 bases in the middle. The CDR3 loop is CASSRQTMNTEAFF. In DNA form, the CDR3 reads TGTGCCAGCAGTAGACAGACCATGAACACTGAAGCTTTCTTT. The entire variable domain, with the rest obtained from reference TRBV2 and TRBJ1-1, is as follows: EPEVTQTPSHQVTQMGQEVILRCVPISNHLYFYWYRQILGQKVEFLVSFYNNEISEKSEIFDDQFSVERPDGSNFTLKIRSTKLEDSAMYFCASSRQTMNTEAFFGQGTRLTVV.

The chain uses TRBV20-1 and TRBJ2-6; 7 bases fit TRBD1. Germline V gene data show CDR1 as DFQATT and CDR2 as SNEGSKA (reference sequence). Trimming took 3 bases from V and 4 from J; bases not matched to a gene: 18. This CDR3 is 19 amino acids long. CDR3 sequence: CSASRPRGGAILGANVLTF. For the CDR3, the DNA is TGCAGTGCTAGTAGGCCCCGAGGGGGCGCAATTTTAGGGGCCAACGTCCTGACTTTC.

This clone has a handful of counts. This chain connects TRBV3-1 (or the pseudogene TRBV3-2) to TRBJ2-2; TRBD1 is a possible D gene (6 bases). The V gene lost 2 bases and the J gene lost 7 bases, with 8 bases spanning the gap. Germline loops: CDR1 LGHDT, CDR2 YNNKEL (reference sequence). This CDR3 has 13 residues. DNA of the CDR3: TGTGCCAGCAGCCAAACAGGGATCGGGGAGCTGTTTTTT. It specifies CASSQTGIGELFF.